Sequencing of this TCR beta chain was carried out in a study of blood T cell repertoires in COVID-19. Participants were aged about 18 to 100 years from around 24 US areas. Participant-given clinical history determined each cohort assignment. Symptom resolution, clearance, or two negative PCRs marked donors in Cohort 3 as recovered. Source study methods: It was from reference gene primer amplification that nucleated cell counts were estimated. Sequencing was performed with immunoSEQ multiplex PCR; in TCRdb, only in-frame clones are kept and a portion is missing. V and J calls and clone size are as listed in that table; D and trimming were resolved from the DNA. In the table there are approximately 170,000 clones, around 90% of which are singletons. The germline gives CDR1 GTSNPN, CDR2 SVGIG (reference sequence). The CDR3 sequence is 16 residues long. V shed 1 base, J shed 2 bases, and the junction held 9 bases outside the gene matches.

Specimen: PBMCs or T cells enriched from blood (not recorded which). The clonotype comes from a woman aged 18-35 years who had recovered from COVID-19. The V gene is TRBV30, the J gene TRBJ2-7; TRBD2 aligns across 9 bases. The CDR3 DNA is TGTGCCTGGAGTGGGGTAGCGGGAGAAATAGCCTACGAGCAGTACTTC. This sequence encodes CAWSGVAGEIAYEQYF.